This record concerns one T cell receptor (beta chain) sequence. CDR3 size: 13 residues. CDR1 is KGHSH and CDR2 is LQKENI in the germline V gene. Trimming removed 6 bases at V and 1 base at J, with 9 bases between. The data originate from a study of blood T cell repertoires in COVID-19. As processed by the authors: Estimation of nucleated cell counts was performed using reference gene primer amplification. Sequencing used immunoSEQ multiplex PCR; TCRdb keeps in-frame clones, though not all of them. V, J and clone size reflect that table, while D and trimming were determined from the DNA. The sample yields about 200,000 clones, roughly 85% seen once.

Sequencing was carried out using peripheral blood. The gene calls are TRBV18 and TRBJ1-1; D is unresolved. This clonotype was obtained from a woman older than 75 with acute or convalescent COVID-19. This CDR3 reads CASSRAGNTEAFF. The CDR3 nucleotides read TGTGCCAGCTCGCGAGCCGGGAACACTGAAGCTTTCTTT.